This is a list of T cell receptor beta chains from one sample in a study of shared clonotypes between healthy human individuals. The data were produced by immunoSEQ multiplex PCR, yet TCRdb's version contains in-frame clones alone and is incomplete. Of 950,000 to 1,100,000 clones in the sample, 75% to 85% were seen once. Sequencing was done on a sample of memory CD4+ T cells from PBMCs. The receptors derive from a man between 18 and 35 years old in good health. Some clones in this sample may be carry-over from other donors' samples. CDR3s leave out the opening cysteine and the closing phenylalanine or tryptophan. Rows give clone size only sometimes, using once, few, many, or a class for an expanded clone.

j_call,v_call,clone_size,cdr3_aa
TRBJ2-3,TRBV19,.,ASKHGGSGSADTQY
TRBJ1-1,TRBV5-1,.,ASSYTDRTEAF
TRBJ1-2,TRBV10-3,.,AISGGGYT
TRBJ2-5,TRBV5-1,.,ASSLGVSANQETQY
TRBJ1-2,TRBV5-1,few,ASSSTTENYGYT
TRBJ2-5,TRBV5-4,.,ASSLKAAETQY
TRBJ2-3,TRBV9,once,ASSGRDYRTDTQY
TRBJ1-1,TRBV28,.,ASSLGRQPEAF
TRBJ2-5,TRBV11-2,.,ASSLGRQETQY
TRBJ1-2,TRBV19,.,ASSPQGDYGYT
TRBJ2-3,TRBV27,once,ASSLGLAGGEGTDTQY
TRBJ2-1,TRBV18,once,ASSHDPTNEQF
TRBJ2-7,TRBV9,few,ASSVGGQGGYEQY
TRBJ1-1,TRBV6-1,.,ASSDADRGPRLNTEAF
TRBJ2-2,TRBV13,.,ASSPYRAGELF
TRBJ2-5,TRBV29-1,.,SVEQGRRETQY
TRBJ2-1,TRBV5-1,once,ASSYRGAHEQF
TRBJ2-1,TRBV6-1,.,ASIAGSYYNEQF
TRBJ1-1,TRBV18,.,ASFRQGRTNTEAF
TRBJ2-1,TRBV27,.,ASSLFGTEYNEQF
TRBJ1-1,TRBV5-1,.,ASSPHSGDTEAF
TRBJ2-5,TRBV9,.,ASSLDREETQY
TRBJ2-7,TRBV7-8,.,ASSTKPRGYEQY
TRBJ2-5,TRBV6-6,.,ASSYQKETQY
TRBJ1-4,TRBV15,.,ATSKGTADNEKLF
TRBJ1-2,TRBV27,.,ASSFTDPGVYGYT
TRBJ2-6,TRBV30,.,AWSGTGANVLT
TRBJ2-1,TRBV10-3,.,AISVELAGEESYNEQF
TRBJ2-3,TRBV28,.,ASSNRESTDTQY
TRBJ2-1,TRBV7-2,.,ASSLSRDSYNEQF
TRBJ1-4,TRBV19,.,ASSIMGQPIVEKLF
TRBJ2-1,TRBV2,.,ASSEAYEQF
TRBJ1-4,TRBV15,once,ATSRDYRGSEKLF
TRBJ2-7,TRBV28,.,ASSTQGREQY
TRBJ1-5,TRBV2,.,ASSARTVNQPQH
TRBJ1-1,TRBV29-1,.,SVVLRGLRTEAF
TRBJ2-5,TRBV7-9,.,ASSPLSGLGETQY
TRBJ2-1,TRBV9,once,ASSEGTSGSRYNEQF
TRBJ1-1,TRBV5-1,.,ASSLALGHLNTEAF
TRBJ2-6,TRBV19,.,ASSPRTVSGANVLT
TRBJ1-2,TRBV5-3,.,ARREQAPTEPNYGYT
TRBJ1-5,TRBV5-6,.,ASRRFYSNQPQH
TRBJ2-5,TRBV28,.,ASTPRGLAGEETQY
TRBJ2-3,TRBV7-3,.,ASSPTRGTDTQY
TRBJ1-4,TRBV9,.,ASSGGRTNEKLF
TRBJ2-3,TRBV27,.,ASSLGLARTDTQY
TRBJ1-1,TRBV7-6,once,ASSRDRYTEAF
TRBJ2-7,TRBV6-5,.,ASSLTGEPYEQY
TRBJ2-5,TRBV13,.,ASRQGLAGGRETQY
TRBJ2-7,TRBV11-2,.,ASSPRQGRSYEQY
TRBJ2-7,TRBV5-6,.,ASSLVGQRVSYEQY
TRBJ2-7,TRBV18,.,ASSPSGDRGYEQY
TRBJ2-5,TRBV27,few,ASTRIWATPYQETQY
TRBJ2-2,TRBV9,.,ASSPRDRDTGELF
TRBJ2-1,TRBV30,.,AWSAGGPYNEQF
TRBJ2-3,TRBV21-1,.,ASSKASNTDTQY
TRBJ1-1,TRBV28,many,ASSGVRRLSSEAF
TRBJ1-2,TRBV30,.,AWNQGKYGYT
TRBJ1-1,TRBV19,.,ASSRDRGMNTEAF
TRBJ2-7,TRBV5-4,.,ASSAGTSGFAEQY